Listed below are T cell receptor beta chains from one sample, sequenced in a study of CD8+ T cells in alopecia areata. Profiled with immunoSEQ multiplex PCR; TCRdb holds only in-frame clones, not every one. The table includes roughly 20,000 clones, 65% to 75% detected once. Source: skin, taken at week 0. The receptor source for this set is a human donor with alopecia areata. The CDR3 runs from the conserved cysteine through the conserved F or W. Each record gives: V gene, J gene, D gene, clone size, CDR3 DNA, CDR3 protein. A D gene is named only where the DNA matches it firmly. Part of the rows lack a size; the others show once, few, many or a class for expanded clones.

TRBV7-9	TRBJ2-7	TRBD1	.	TGTGCCAGCAGCGACACAGGACAGGGGTCCTACGAGCAGTACTTC	CASSDTGQGSYEQYF
TRBV19	TRBJ2-1	.	.	TGTGCCAGCACCCTTGGCTTGAGCTCCTACAATGAGCAGTTCTTC	CASTLGLSSYNEQFF
TRBV4-1	TRBJ1-5	.	.	TGCGCCAGCAGCCAAGTCAGGGATAGCAATCAGCCCCAGCATTTT	CASSQVRDSNQPQHF
TRBV4-3	TRBJ1-4	.	.	TGCGCCAGCAGCCAAGATGTCAGCGCAACTAATGAAAAACTGTTTTTT	CASSQDVSATNEKLFF
TRBV19	TRBJ2-7	.	few	TGTGCCAGTAGTTGGAGGGGGAGCTACGAGCAGTACTTC	CASSWRGSYEQYF
TRBV7-9	TRBJ1-1	.	.	TGTGCCAGCAGCCATACAGGGACGTTGAGCACTGAAGCTTTCTTT	CASSHTGTLSTEAFF
TRBV11-2	TRBJ2-3	.	.	TGTGCCAGCAGCTTAGATGGGGTTACGCAGTATTTT	CASSLDGVTQYF
TRBV18	TRBJ2-1	.	.	TGTGCCAGCTCACCGACGTACGGTTCACATGCTGGTGAGCAGTTCTTC	CASSPTYGSHAGEQFF
TRBV5-5	TRBJ1-1	.	.	TGTGCCAGCAGCCGCACAACAGGGTCTGAAGCTTTCTTT	CASSRTTGSEAFF
TRBV11-3	TRBJ2-5	.	once	TGTGCCAGCAGCTTAGCCCAAGAGACCCAGTACTTC	CASSLAQETQYF